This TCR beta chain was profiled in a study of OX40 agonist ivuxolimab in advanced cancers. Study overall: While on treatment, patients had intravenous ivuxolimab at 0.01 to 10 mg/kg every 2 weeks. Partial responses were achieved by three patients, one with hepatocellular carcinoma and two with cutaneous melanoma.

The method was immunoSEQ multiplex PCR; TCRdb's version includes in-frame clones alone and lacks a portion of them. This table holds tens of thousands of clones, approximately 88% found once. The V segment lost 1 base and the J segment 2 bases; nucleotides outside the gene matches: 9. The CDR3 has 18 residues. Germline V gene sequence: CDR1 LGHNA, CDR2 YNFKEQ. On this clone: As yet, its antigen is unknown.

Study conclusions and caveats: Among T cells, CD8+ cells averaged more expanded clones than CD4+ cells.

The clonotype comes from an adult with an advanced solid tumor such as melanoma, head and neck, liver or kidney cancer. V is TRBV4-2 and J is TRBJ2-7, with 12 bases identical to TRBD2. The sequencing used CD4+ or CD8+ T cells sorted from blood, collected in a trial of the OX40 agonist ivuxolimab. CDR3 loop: CASSQGLAGDHLTYEQYF. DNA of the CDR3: TGTGCCAGCAGCCAAGGACTAGCGGGGGACCACTTAACCTACGAGCAGTACTTC.